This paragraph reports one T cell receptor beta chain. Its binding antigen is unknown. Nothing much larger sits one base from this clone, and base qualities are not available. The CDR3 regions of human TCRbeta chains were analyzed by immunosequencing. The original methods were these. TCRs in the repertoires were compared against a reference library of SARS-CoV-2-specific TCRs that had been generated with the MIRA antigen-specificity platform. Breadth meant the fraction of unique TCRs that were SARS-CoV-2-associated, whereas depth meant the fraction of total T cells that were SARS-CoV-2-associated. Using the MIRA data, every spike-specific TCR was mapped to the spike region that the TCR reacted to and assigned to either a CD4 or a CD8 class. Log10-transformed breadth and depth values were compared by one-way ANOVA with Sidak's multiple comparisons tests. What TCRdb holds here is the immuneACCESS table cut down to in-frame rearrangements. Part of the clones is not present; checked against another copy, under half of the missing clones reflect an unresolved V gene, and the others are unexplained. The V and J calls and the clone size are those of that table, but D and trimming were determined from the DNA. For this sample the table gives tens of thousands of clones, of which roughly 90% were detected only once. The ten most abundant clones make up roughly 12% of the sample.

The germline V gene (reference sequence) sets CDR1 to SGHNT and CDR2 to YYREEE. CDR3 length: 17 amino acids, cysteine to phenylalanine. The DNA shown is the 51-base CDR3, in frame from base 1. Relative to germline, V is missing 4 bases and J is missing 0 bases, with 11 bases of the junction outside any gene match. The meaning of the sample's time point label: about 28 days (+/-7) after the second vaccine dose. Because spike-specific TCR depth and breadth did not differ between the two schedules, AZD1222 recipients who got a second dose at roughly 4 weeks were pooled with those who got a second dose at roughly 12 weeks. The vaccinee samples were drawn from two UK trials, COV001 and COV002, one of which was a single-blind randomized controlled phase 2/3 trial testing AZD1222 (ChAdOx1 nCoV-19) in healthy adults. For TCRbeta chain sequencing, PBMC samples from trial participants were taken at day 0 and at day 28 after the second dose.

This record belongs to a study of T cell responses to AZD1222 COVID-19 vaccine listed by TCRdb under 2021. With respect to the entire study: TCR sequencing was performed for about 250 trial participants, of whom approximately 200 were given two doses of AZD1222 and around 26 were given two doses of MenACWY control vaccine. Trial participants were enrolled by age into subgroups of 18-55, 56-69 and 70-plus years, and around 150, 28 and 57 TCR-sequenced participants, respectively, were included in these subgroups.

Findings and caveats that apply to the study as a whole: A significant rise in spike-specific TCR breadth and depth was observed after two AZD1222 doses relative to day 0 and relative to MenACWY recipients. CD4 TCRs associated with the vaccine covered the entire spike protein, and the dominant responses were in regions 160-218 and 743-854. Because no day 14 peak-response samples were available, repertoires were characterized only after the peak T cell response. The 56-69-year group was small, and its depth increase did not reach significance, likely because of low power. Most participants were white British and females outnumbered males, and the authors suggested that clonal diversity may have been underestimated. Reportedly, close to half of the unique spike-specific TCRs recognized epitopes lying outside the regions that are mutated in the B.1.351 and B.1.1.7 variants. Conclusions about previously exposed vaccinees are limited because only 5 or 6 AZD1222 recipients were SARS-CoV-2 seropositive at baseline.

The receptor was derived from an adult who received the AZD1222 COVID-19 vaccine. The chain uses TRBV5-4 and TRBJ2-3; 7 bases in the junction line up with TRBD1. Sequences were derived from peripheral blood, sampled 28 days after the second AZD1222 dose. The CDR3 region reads CASSPTEDRVSTDTQYF. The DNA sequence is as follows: TGTGCCAGCAGCCCCACCGAAGACAGGGTTAGCACAGATACGCAGTATTTT. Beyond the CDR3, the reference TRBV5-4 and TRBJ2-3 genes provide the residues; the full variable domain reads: ETGVTQSPTHLIKTRGQQVTLRCSSQSGHNTVSWYQQALGQGPQFIFQYYREEENGRGNFPPRFSGLQFPNYSSELNVNALELDDSALYLCASSPTEDRVSTDTQYFGPGTRLTVL.